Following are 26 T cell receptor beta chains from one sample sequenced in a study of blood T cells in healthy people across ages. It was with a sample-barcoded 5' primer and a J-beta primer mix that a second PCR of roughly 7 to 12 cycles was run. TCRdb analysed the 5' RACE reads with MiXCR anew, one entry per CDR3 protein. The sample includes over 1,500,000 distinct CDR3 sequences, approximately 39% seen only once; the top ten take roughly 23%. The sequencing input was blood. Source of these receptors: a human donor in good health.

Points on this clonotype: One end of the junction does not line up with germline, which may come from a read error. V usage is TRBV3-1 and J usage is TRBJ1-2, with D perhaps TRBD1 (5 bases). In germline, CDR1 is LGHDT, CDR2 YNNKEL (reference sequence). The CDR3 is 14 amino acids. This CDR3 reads CASSQAGHDYRYTF. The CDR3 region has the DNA TGTGCCAGCAGCCAAGCCGGACACGACTATCGCTACACCTTC.

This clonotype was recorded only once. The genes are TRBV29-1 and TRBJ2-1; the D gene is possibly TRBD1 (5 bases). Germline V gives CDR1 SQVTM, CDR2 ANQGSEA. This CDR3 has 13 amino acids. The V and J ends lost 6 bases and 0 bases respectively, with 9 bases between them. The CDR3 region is CSVGQHSYNEQFF. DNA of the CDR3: TGCAGCGTAGGACAACACTCCTACAATGAGCAGTTCTTC.

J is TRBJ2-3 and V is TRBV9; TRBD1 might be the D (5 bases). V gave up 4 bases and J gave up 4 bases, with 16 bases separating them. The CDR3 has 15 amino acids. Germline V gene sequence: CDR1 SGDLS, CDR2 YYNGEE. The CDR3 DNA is TGTGCCAGCAGCCCTTCTCCTGGGGCCTCAGATACGCAGTATTTT. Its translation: CASSPSPGASDTQYF.

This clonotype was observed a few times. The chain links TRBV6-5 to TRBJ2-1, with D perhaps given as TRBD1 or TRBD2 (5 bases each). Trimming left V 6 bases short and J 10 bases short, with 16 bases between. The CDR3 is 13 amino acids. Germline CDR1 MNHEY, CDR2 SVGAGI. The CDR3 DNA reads TGTGCCAGCAGCCAAGACGGGACCTACGAGCAGTTCTTC. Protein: CASSQDGTYEQFF.

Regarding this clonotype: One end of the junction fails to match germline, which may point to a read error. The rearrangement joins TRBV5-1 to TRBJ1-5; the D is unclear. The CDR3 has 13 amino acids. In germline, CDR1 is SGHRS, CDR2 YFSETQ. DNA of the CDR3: TGTGCCAGCAGCTTACGCGAGAATCAGCCCCAGCATTTT. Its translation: CASSLRENQPQHF. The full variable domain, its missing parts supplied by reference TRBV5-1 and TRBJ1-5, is KAGVTQTPRYLIKTRGQQVTLSCSPISGHRSVSWYQQTPGQGLQFLFEYFSETQRNKGNFPGRFSGRQFSNSRSEMNVSTLELGDSALYLCASSLRENQPQHFGDGTRLSIL.

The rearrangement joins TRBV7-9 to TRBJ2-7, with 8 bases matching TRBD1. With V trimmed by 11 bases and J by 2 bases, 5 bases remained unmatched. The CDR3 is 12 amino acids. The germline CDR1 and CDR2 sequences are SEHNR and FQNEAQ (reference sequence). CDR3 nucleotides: TGTGCCGGGGGACAGGAGGCCTACGAGCAGTACTTC. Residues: CAGGQEAYEQYF.

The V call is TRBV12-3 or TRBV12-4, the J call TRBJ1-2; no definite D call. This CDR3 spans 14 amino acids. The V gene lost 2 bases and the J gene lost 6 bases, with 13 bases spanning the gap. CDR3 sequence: CASSLTRRLHGYTF. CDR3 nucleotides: TGTGCCAGCAGTTTAACCCGAAGACTACATGGCTACACCTTC.

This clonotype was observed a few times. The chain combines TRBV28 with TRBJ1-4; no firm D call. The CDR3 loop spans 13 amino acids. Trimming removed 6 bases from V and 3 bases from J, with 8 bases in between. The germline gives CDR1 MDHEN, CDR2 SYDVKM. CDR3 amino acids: CASRRVANEKLFF. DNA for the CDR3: TGTGCCAGCAGGAGGGTGGCTAATGAAAAACTGTTTTTT.

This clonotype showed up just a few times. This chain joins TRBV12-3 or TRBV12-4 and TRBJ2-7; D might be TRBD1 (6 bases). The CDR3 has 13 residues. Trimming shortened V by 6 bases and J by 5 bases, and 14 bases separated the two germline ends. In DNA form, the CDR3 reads TGTGCCAGCAGCCCTAGGGGGTACGACGAGCAGTACTTC. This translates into CASSPRGYDEQYF.

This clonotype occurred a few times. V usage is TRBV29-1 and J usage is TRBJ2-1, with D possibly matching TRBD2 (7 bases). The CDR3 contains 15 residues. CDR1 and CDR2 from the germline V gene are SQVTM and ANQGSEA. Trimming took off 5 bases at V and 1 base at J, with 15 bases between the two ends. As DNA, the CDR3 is TGCAGCGTTACCGGGGGGCAGGTTTCCTACAATGAGCAGTTCTTC. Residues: CSVTGGQVSYNEQFF.

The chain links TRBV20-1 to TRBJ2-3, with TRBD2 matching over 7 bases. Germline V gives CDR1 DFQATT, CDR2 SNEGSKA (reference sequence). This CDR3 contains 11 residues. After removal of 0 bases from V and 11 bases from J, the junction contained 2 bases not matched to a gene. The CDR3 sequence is CSAREREMQYF. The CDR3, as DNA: TGCAGTGCTAGAGAGCGGGAGATGCAGTATTTT.

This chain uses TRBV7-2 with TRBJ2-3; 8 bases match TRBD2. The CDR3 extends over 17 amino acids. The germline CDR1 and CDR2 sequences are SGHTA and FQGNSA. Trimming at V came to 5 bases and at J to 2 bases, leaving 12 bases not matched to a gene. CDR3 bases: TGTGCCAGCAGCCCACGATTAGCGGGGAGCTACACAGATACGCAGTATTTT. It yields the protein CASSPRLAGSYTDTQYF.

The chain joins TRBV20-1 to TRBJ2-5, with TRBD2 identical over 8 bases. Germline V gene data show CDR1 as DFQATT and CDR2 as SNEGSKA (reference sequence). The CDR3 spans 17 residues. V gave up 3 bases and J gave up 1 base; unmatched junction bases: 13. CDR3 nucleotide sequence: TGCAGTGCTAGGCGGCGGGGGGCACTAAACTCCCAAGAGACCCAGTACTTC. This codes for CSARRRGALNSQETQYF.

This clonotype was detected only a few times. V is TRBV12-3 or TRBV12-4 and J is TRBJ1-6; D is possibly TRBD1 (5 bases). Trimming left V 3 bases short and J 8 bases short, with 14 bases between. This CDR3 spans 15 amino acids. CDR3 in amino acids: CASSFGGWSDSPLHF. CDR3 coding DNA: TGTGCCAGCAGTTTTGGGGGATGGTCGGATTCACCCCTCCACTTT.

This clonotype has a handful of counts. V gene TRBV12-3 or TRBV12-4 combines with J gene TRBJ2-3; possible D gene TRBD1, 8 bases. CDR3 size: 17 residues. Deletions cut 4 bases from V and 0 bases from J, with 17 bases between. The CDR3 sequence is CASSSSKQGGSTDTQYF. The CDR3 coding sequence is TGTGCCAGCAGTTCGTCCAAACAGGGGGGGAGCACAGATACGCAGTATTTT.

In DNA, the CDR3 is TGCAGCGGTGGACAGATGAACACTGAAGCTTTCTTT. It specifies CSGGQMNTEAFF. The genes are TRBV29-1 and TRBJ1-1; D perhaps matches TRBD1 (6 bases). Trimming took off 7 bases at V and 0 bases at J, with 9 bases between the two ends. The V gene's germline CDR1 is SQVTM and CDR2 ANQGSEA. CDR3 length equals 12 residues.

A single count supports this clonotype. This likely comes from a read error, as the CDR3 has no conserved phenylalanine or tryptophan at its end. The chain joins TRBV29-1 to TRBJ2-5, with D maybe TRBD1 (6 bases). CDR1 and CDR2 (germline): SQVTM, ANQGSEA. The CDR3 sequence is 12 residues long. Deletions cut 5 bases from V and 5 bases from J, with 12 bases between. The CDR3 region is CSVLTGGETQYV. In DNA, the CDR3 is TGCAGCGTTCTGACAGGTGGGGAGACCCAGTACGTC.

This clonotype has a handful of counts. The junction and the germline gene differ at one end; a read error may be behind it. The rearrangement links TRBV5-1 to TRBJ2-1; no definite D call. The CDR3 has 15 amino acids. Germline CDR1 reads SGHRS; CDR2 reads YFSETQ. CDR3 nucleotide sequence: TGTGCCAGCAGCTTGCGCCTAGAAACCTACAATGAGCAGTTCTTC. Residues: CASSLRLETYNEQFF.

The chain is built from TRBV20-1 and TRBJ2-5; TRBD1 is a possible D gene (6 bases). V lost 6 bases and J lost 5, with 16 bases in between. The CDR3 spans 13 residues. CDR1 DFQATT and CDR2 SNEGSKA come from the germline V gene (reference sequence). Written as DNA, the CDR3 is TGCAGTGCAGGGGCGGGCCAGGGGGAGACCCAGTACTTC. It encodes CSAGAGQGETQYF.

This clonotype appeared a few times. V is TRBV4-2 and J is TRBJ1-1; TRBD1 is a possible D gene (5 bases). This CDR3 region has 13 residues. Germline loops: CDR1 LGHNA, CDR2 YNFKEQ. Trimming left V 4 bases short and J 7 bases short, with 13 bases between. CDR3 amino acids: CASSRSGGNEAFF. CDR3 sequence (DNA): TGTGCCAGCAGCCGGAGCGGGGGGAATGAAGCTTTCTTT.

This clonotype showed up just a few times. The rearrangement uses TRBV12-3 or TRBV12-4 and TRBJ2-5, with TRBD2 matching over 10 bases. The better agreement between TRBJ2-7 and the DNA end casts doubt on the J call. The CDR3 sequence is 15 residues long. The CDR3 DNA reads TGTGCCAGCAGTCCTAGCGGGGGCCGACGGGGCGAGCAGTACTTC. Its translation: CASSPSGGRRGEQYF.

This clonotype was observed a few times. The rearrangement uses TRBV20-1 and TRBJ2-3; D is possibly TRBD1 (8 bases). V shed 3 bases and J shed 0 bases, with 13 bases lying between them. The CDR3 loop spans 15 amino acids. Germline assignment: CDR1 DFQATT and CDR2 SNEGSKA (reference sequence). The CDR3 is CSARNRGGSTDTQYF. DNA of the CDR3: TGCAGTGCTAGGAACAGGGGGGGTAGCACAGATACGCAGTATTTT.

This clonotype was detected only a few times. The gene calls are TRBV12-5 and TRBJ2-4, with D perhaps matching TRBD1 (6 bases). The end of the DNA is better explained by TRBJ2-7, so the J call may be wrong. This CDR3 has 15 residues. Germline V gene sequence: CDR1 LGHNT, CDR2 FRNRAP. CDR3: CASGFVTGGTGEQYF. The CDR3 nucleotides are TGTGCTAGTGGTTTCGTGACAGGAGGTACGGGCGAGCAGTACTTC.

CDR3 sequence reads: CASSGGPRGGGDNEQFF. In DNA form, the CDR3 reads TGCGCCAGCAGCGGGGGGCCCCGAGGCGGGGGGGACAATGAGCAGTTCTTC. The chain couples TRBV5-1 to TRBJ2-1, with 9 nucleotides matching TRBD2. This CDR3 region has 17 residues. Unmatched junction bases numbered 13, after V lost 4 bases and J lost 5 bases. Germline V gene data show CDR1 as SGHRS and CDR2 as YFSETQ. The variable domain in full, completed from reference TRBV5-1 and TRBJ2-1, reads KAGVTQTPRYLIKTRGQQVTLSCSPISGHRSVSWYQQTPGQGLQFLFEYFSETQRNKGNFPGRFSGRQFSNSRSEMNVSTLELGDSALYLCASSGGPRGGGDNEQFFGPGTRLTVL.

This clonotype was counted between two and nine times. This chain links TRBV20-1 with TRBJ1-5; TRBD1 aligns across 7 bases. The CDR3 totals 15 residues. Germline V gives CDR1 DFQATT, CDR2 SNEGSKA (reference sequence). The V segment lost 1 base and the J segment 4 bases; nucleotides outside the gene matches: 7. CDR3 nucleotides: TGCAGTGCTAGAGCCAGATACAGGGGTAATCAGCCCCAGCATTTT. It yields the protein CSARARYRGNQPQHF.

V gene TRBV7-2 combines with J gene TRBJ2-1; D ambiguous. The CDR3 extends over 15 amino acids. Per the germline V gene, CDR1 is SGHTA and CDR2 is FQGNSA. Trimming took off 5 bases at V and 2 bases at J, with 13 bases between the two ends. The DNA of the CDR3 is TGTGCCAGCAGCGTAATGGACGGACCCTACAATGAGCAGTTCTTC. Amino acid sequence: CASSVMDGPYNEQFF. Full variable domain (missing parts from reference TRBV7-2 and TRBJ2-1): GAGVSQSPSNKVTEKGKDVELRCDPISGHTALYWYRQSLGQGLEFLIYFQGNSAPDKSGLPSDRFSAERTGGSVSTLTIQRTQQEDSAVYLCASSVMDGPYNEQFFGPGTRLTVL.